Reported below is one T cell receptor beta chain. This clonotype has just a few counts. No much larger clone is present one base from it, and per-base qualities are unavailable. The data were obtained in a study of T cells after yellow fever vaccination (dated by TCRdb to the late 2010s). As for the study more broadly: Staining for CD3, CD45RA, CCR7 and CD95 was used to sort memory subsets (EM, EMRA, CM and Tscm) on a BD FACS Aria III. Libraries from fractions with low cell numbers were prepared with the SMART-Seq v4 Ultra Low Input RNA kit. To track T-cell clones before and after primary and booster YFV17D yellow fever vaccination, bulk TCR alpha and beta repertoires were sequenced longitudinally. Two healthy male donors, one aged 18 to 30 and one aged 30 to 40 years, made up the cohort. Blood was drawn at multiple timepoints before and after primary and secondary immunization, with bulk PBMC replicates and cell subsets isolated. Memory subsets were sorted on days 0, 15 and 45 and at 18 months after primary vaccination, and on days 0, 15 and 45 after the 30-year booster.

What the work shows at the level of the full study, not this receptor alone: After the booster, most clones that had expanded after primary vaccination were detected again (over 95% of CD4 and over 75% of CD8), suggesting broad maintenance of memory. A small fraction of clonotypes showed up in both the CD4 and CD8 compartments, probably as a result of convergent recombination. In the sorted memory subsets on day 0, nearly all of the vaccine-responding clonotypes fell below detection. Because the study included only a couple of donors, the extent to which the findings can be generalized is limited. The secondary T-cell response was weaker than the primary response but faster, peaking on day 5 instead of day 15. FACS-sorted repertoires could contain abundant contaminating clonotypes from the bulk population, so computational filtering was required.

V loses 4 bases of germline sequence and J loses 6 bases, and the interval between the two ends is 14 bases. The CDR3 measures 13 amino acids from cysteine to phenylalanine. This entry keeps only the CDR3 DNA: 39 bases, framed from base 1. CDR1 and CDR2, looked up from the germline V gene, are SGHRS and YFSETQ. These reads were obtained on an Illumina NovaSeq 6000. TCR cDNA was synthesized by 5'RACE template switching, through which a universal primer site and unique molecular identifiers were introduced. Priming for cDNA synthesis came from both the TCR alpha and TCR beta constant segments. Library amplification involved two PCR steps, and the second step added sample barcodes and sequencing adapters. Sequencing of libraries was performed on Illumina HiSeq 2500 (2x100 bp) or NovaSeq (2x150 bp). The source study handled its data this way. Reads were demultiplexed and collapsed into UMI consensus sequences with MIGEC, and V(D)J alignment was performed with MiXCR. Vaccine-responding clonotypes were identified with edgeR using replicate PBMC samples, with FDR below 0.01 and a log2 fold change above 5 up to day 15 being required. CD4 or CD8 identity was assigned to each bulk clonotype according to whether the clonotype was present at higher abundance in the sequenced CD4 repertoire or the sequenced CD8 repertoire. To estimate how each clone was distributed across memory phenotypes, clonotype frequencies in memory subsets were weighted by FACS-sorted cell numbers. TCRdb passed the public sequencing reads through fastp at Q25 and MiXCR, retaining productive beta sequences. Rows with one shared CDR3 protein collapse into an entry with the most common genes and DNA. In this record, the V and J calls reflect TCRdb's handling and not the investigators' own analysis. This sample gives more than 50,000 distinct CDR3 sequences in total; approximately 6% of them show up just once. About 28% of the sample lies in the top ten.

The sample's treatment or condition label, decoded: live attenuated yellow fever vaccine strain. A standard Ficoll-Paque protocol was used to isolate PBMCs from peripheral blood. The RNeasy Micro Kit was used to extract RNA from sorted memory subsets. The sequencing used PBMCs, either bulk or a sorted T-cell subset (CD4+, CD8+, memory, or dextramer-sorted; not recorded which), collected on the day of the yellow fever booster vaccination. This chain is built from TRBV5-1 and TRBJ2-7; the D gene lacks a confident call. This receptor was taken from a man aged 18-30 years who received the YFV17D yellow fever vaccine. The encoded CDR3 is CASSVENRIEQYF. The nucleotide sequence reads TGCGCCAGCAGCGTGGAGAATCGAATCGAGCAGTACTTC. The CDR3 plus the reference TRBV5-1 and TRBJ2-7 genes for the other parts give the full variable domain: KAGVTQTPRYLIKTRGQQVTLSCSPISGHRSVSWYQQTPGQGLQFLFEYFSETQRNKGNFPGRFSGRQFSNSRSEMNVSTLELGDSALYLCASSVENRIEQYFGPGTRLTVT.